This TCR beta chain was captured by sequencing in a study of blood T cell repertoires in COVID-19. Across the whole study: The cDNA or gDNA used as material had been derived from T cells, B-cell-depleted T cells, or PBMCs.

This CDR3 spans 16 amino acids. The V gene's germline CDR1 is MNHNY and CDR2 SVGAGI (reference sequence). Trimming took 2 bases from V and 4 from J, leaving 17 bases between them. Per the original methods: Cell counts per sample came from amplifying reference gene primers. Measured with immunoSEQ multiplex PCR; TCRdb has only the in-frame clones, and not every one. V and J calls and clone size are as listed in that table; D and trimming were resolved from the DNA. The profile shows a few hundred thousand clones, less than 85% of them singletons. The receptor was isolated from a man aged 60-69 years who had recovered from COVID-19. Sequenced sample: peripheral blood. The rearrangement links TRBV6-6 to TRBJ1-2, with D possibly matching TRBD1 (5 bases). For the CDR3, the DNA is TGTGCCAGCAGTTACCTTAGTGGGGCTATATCCTATGGCTACACCTTC. Protein product: CASSYLSGAISYGYTF.